The present T cell receptor beta chain was sequenced within a study of T cell responses to AZD1222 COVID-19 vaccine. The data were produced by immunoSEQ multiplex PCR, yet TCRdb's version contains in-frame clones alone and is incomplete. The table records about 140,000 clones, roughly 90% of them present only once. This CDR3 has 13 residues. Germline CDR1 WSHSY, CDR2 SAAADI. After removal of 5 bases from V and 7 bases from J, the junction contained 5 bases not matched to a gene. The chain carries TRBV10-2 and TRBJ2-1; 7 nucleotides agree with TRBD2. The sample was peripheral blood, taken on day 0 of AZD1222 vaccination. This clonotype originated in an adult in good health. The DNA for the CDR3 is TGCGCCAGCAGTCGAGGGAGGGAAAATGAGCAGTTCTTC. As protein: CASSRGRENEQFF.